The T cell receptor (beta chain) described here comes from a study of T cell clonality in common variable immunodeficiency. This clone occurred many times. Produced via immunoSEQ multiplex PCR; TCRdb's table is partial and in-frame only. The sample counts about 55,000 clones, none seen once; the ten largest own 0.83%. Patients and controls were mostly of Caucasian heritage. The receptor comes from a person between 18 and 75 years old in good health. The sample was peripheral blood mononuclear cells.

The CDR3 reads CASSTPQGGETQYF. The part of the CDR3 DNA that was read is TGTGCCAGCAGTACCCCCCAGGGTGGAGAGACC. The V gene is TRBV28, the J gene TRBJ2-5; weak D call: TRBD1 (5 bases). The CDR3 goes on 3 residues after the read ends, and that part is filled in from the germline J gene. This CDR3 is 14 amino acids long. CDR1 MDHEN and CDR2 SYDVKM come from the germline V gene. The V end lost 5 bases, the J end lost 4 bases, and 14 bases lay between the germline ends.